This T cell receptor beta chain is from a study of molecular identifiers for immune sequencing clone quantification. Regarding the study as a whole: Around 940,000 naive cells reportedly did not prevent detection of spiked Jurkat TCR RNA from one cell.

As previously described, bulk TCR libraries were made using listed TCR primers. TCRdb recomputed calls from the PCR reads with MiXCR, one row per CDR3 protein. Altogether about 640,000 distinct CDR3 sequences are present, 15% to 20% being singletons, with the ten largest covering roughly 0.9%. As regards this clonotype: The antigen remains undetermined. One base away lies a much larger clone, so this may be a sequencing read error.

V was clipped by 8 bases and J by 4 bases; unmatched bases: 18. The CDR3 loop spans 17 amino acids. The source of this sequence is a human donor in good health. Some libraries in this study had Jurkat cell RNA spiked in. The chain is built from TRBV5-3 and TRBJ1-1; 9 bases are a match to TRBD1. TRBV5-3 belongs to the ORF category, with a function that is uncertain. Sequenced sample: naive CD8+ T cells from blood, with Jurkat cell RNA spiked in. Subset defined: FACS-sorted CD8+CD4-CCR7+CD45RA+ naive T cells. The CDR3 spells CASSLYFWTGESTEAFF. The CDR3 DNA follows: TGTGCCAGCAGTTTGTATTTTTGGACAGGGGAGAGCACTGAAGCTTTCTTT.